The 18 T cell receptor beta chains given below trace back to one sample, sequenced in a study of blood T cell repertoires in COVID-19. The repertoire was sequenced with immunoSEQ multiplex PCR; TCRdb's copy has only in-frame clones and lacks some. Altogether about 330,000 clones are present, about 89% being singletons, with the ten largest covering under 8%. Sequenced material: peripheral blood. The receptor set was obtained from a man aged 18 to 30 who had recovered from COVID-19.

This clone came up once. The V gene is TRBV2, the J gene TRBJ1-2, with 8 bases identical to TRBD1. Looked up from germline, CDR1 is SNHLY and CDR2 is FYNNEI. Germline trimming cut 9 bases from V and 4 bases from J; bases unmatched to any gene: 4. CDR3 size: 12 residues. The CDR3 is CARGDRSYGYTF. The CDR3 DNA follows: TGTGCCAGGGGGGACAGGAGCTATGGCTACACCTTC.

V and J are TRBV11-2 and TRBJ2-5, with 9 bases identical to TRBD1. Germline V gene sequence: CDR1 SGHAT, CDR2 FQNNGV. The CDR3 has 16 residues. V was pared by 1 base and J by 5 bases, with 8 bases of the junction left unmatched. In DNA form, the CDR3 reads TGTGCCAGCAGCTTAGCCGGGACAGGGATCTCGGAGACCCAGTACTTC. This translates into CASSLAGTGISETQYF.

This chain uses TRBV5-5 with TRBJ2-3; TRBD1 agrees at 7 bases. Germline trimming cut 0 bases from V and 0 bases from J; bases unmatched to any gene: 4. This CDR3 has 16 residues. Germline CDR1 is SGHKS and CDR2 is YYEKEE (reference sequence). The CDR3 region is CASSLGDSLSTDTQYF. CDR3 DNA sequence: TGTGCCAGCAGCTTGGGGGACAGTCTAAGCACAGATACGCAGTATTTT.

The chain uses TRBV6-2 or TRBV6-3 and TRBJ2-7; 7 bases agree with TRBD2. This CDR3 region has 17 residues. J was trimmed by 0 bases and V by 2 bases; bases with no gene match: 10. Germline CDR1 is MNHEY and CDR2 is SVGEGT. CDR3 bases: TGTGCCAGCAGTTACGCCACTAGCGAAGTATACTCCTACGAGCAGTACTTC. Translation: CASSYATSEVYSYEQYF.

This clone is a singleton in its sample. The J gene is TRBJ1-1, the V gene TRBV30; weak D call: TRBD1 (5 bases). Germline V CDR1 and CDR2: GTSNPN, SVGIG (reference sequence). The CDR3 is 15 amino acids. V was cut by 0 bases and J by 3 bases, with 14 bases left in between. As DNA, the CDR3 is TGTGCCTGGAGTGTTTCCGGCAGGGTCGACACTGAAGCTTTCTTT. It yields the protein CAWSVSGRVDTEAFF.

This chain connects TRBV2 to TRBJ1-2; D not certain. With 7 bases removed from V and 3 bases from J, the gap between germline ends came to 21 bases. The CDR3 has 16 residues. Germline lookup yields CDR1 SNHLY and CDR2 FYNNEI. CDR3 bases: TGTGCCAGCAATGACCCCGGCAAGGAGACCTACTATGGCTACACCTTC. Translation gives CASNDPGKETYYGYTF.

V is TRBV18 and J is TRBJ1-1; 7 nucleotides align to TRBD1. Germline assignment: CDR1 KGHSH and CDR2 LQKENI. V shed 0 bases, J shed 4 bases, and the junction held 8 bases outside the gene matches. The CDR3 length is 16 residues. The CDR3, as DNA: TGTGCCAGCTCACCACCCTCAGGGGGTGCGGGCACTGAAGCTTTCTTT. The encoded protein is CASSPPSGGAGTEAFF.

The rearrangement links TRBV6-2 or TRBV6-3 to TRBJ2-7; TRBD2 is a possible D gene (6 bases). V dropped 2 bases and J dropped 3 bases, with 8 bases sitting between them. This CDR3 spans 13 amino acids. Germline V gene lookup returns CDR1 MNHEY and CDR2 SVGEGT. The CDR3 nucleotides read TGTGCCAGCAGTTACGGGACTTACTACGAGCAGTACTTC. This sequence encodes CASSYGTYYEQYF.

This chain uses TRBV9 with TRBJ2-6, with TRBD1 as a possible D gene (10 bases). The V end lost 0 bases, the J end lost 2 bases, and 27 bases lay between the germline ends. This CDR3 has 22 amino acids. Germline CDR1 reads SGDLS; CDR2 reads YYNGEE. The chain's CDR3 is CASSVEAGGLRDRGPGANVLTF. CDR3 bases: TGTGCCAGCAGCGTAGAGGCGGGGGGGCTCCGGGACAGGGGACCTGGGGCCAACGTCCTGACTTTC.

The chain is built from TRBV7-2 and TRBJ2-7; a possible D gene is TRBD1 (5 bases). The CDR3 runs to 16 residues. Germline CDR1 is SGHTA and CDR2 is FQGNSA. V was cut by 5 bases and J by 5 bases, with 22 bases left in between. In nucleotides, the CDR3 is TGTGCCAGCAGCCTTATTCCGGGCCAGGGCTACCACGAGCAGTACTTC. It encodes CASSLIPGQGYHEQYF.

This sequence joins TRBV11-3 and TRBJ2-1; D is undetermined. Trimming left V 4 bases short and J 4 bases short, with 8 bases between. CDR3 length equals 13 residues. Germline V gives CDR1 SGHNT, CDR2 YENEEA. CDR3 DNA: TGTGCCAGCAGCTCCTCGACTTACAATGAGCAGTTCTTC. This encodes CASSSSTYNEQFF.

This chain connects TRBV29-1 to TRBJ2-2; D possibly corresponds to TRBD2 (5 bases). The germline V gene has CDR1 SQVTM and CDR2 ANQGSEA. V was pared by 1 base and J by 1 base, with 10 bases between. The CDR3 has 15 residues. The CDR3 DNA reads TGCAGCGTTGAAGTACGGGATTTGAACACCGGGGAGCTGTTTTTT. Its translation is CSVEVRDLNTGELFF.

This chain uses TRBV7-7 with TRBJ2-1; D may be TRBD2 (5 bases). The CDR3 is made up of 17 amino acids. CDR1 and CDR2 (germline): SSHAT, FNYEAQ (reference sequence). The ends were cut back, 1 base at V and 1 base at J, with 14 bases in the middle. CDR3 coding DNA: TGTGCCAGCAGCTTAGAAGCGGTGGGTACGTCCTACAATGAGCAGTTCTTC. Amino acid sequence: CASSLEAVGTSYNEQFF.

The rearrangement uses TRBV6-4 and TRBJ1-2; 8 nucleotides agree with TRBD1. This CDR3 is built from 14 residues. Looked up from germline, CDR1 is MRHNA and CDR2 is SNTAGT. With V trimmed by 4 bases and J by 7 bases, 8 bases remained unmatched. The CDR3 region is CASSVEQGEVGYTF. The CDR3 DNA sequence: TGTGCCAGCAGTGTCGAACAGGGGGAGGTTGGCTACACCTTC.

The chain has TRBV9 and TRBJ2-2; 13 nucleotides align to TRBD2. The CDR3 sequence is 19 residues long. J lost 7 bases, V lost 6 bases, and 18 bases had no gene match. Germline V gene lookup returns CDR1 SGDLS and CDR2 YYNGEE. The CDR3 sequence is CASTGVPGTSGIRGGELFF. CDR3 coding DNA: TGTGCCAGCACCGGAGTACCCGGGACTAGCGGGATACGGGGCGGGGAGCTGTTTTTT.

V usage is TRBV7-3 and J usage is TRBJ2-1, with 11 bases identical to TRBD2. The CDR3 has 17 amino acids. Germline CDR1 and CDR2: SGHTA and FQGTGA. V lost 1 base to trimming and J lost 7 bases; unmatched junction nucleotides: 9. The CDR3 sequence: CASSLNPRASGGNEQFF. The CDR3 DNA reads TGTGCCAGCAGCTTAAATCCCCGGGCTAGCGGGGGGAATGAGCAGTTCTTC. The variable domain in full, with the rest retrieved from reference TRBV7-3 and TRBJ2-1, is GAGVSQTPSNKVTEKGKYVELRCDPISGHTALYWYRQSLGQGPEFLIYFQGTGAADDSGLPNDRFFAVRPEGSVSTLKIQRTERGDSAVYLCASSLNPRASGGNEQFFGPGTRLTVL.

The rearrangement uses TRBV15 and TRBJ2-5; D uncertain. CDR1 is LNHNV, CDR2 YYDKDF, per germline (reference sequence). V gave up 0 bases and J gave up 5 bases, with 7 bases separating them. The CDR3 runs 13 residues. The CDR3 here is CATSRDYEETQYF. In DNA, the CDR3 is TGTGCCACCAGCAGAGATTATGAGGAGACCCAGTACTTC.

This clone was seen a handful of times. This chain's CDR3 is CASSRDNYEQYF. In nucleotides, the CDR3 is TGTGCCAGCAGCCGAGACAACTACGAGCAGTACTTC. The chain carries TRBV5-4 and TRBJ2-7; D is unresolved. The germline CDR1 and CDR2 sequences are SGHNT and YYREEE (reference sequence). The CDR3 length is 12 residues. Trimming removed 4 bases at V and 3 bases at J, with 8 bases between.